The 10 T cell receptor beta chains in this list originate from one sample, sequenced in a study of radiation and T cells in renal cell carcinoma (dated by TCRdb to 2019 to 2021). The time point label of this sample denotes: baseline pretreatment blood. The treatment or condition label on this specimen signifies: 15 Gy SBRT to primary tumor, nephrectomy 4 weeks later. Libraries were prepared through the immunoSEQ multiplex PCR assay. TCRdb stores this immuneACCESS table with in-frame sequences only. Part of the clones is absent; in the studies checked, under half of the shortfall reflects unresolved V genes, and no reason is known for the rest. The sample data list about 95,000 clones, and 65% to 90% of these were observed just once. The ten largest make up under 9.5% of the sample. The sample in question was blood, obtained from a patient whose treatment included radiotherapy and nephrectomy. The receptors were gathered from a man in his fifties or sixties with renal cell carcinoma.

The V call is TRBV5-1, the J call TRBJ2-7, with TRBD2 matching over 11 bases. With 0 bases clipped from V and 3 bases from J, the junction kept 5 bases outside the gene matches. This CDR3 is built from 16 residues. Germline V gene data show CDR1 as SGHRS and CDR2 as YFSETQ. The CDR3 reads CASSLALAGGNYEQYF. CDR3 sequence (DNA): TGCGCCAGCAGCTTGGCGTTAGCGGGGGGGAACTACGAGCAGTACTTC.

The rearrangement uses TRBV4-1 and TRBJ2-2; D not resolved. Germline V gene sequence: CDR1 MGHRA, CDR2 YSYEKL. V was trimmed by 0 bases and J by 7 bases, leaving 6 bases between them. The CDR3 runs to 13 residues. This chain's CDR3 is CASSQDPYGELFF. CDR3 coding DNA: TGCGCCAGCAGCCAAGATCCTTACGGGGAGCTGTTTTTT.

The genes are TRBV2 and TRBJ1-5; maybe TRBD1 (5 bases). Trimming took off 7 bases at V and 7 bases at J, with 17 bases between the two ends. Germline V gene data show CDR1 as SNHLY and CDR2 as FYNNEI. This CDR3 has 14 residues. The CDR3 reads CASTQGREGQPQHF. The CDR3 bases are TGTGCCAGCACCCAGGGCAGGGAGGGGCAGCCCCAGCATTTT.

V usage is TRBV5-1 and J usage is TRBJ2-2, with 8 bases lining up with TRBD2. The junction had 4 bases not matched to a gene; V was cut back by 3 bases and J by 6 bases. The CDR3 extends over 14 amino acids. CDR1 is SGHRS, CDR2 YFSETQ, per germline. Written as DNA, the CDR3 is TGCGCCAGCAGCTCTAGCGGGTTGGCCGGGGAGCTGTTTTTT. Amino acids: CASSSSGLAGELFF.

The rearrangement joins TRBV29-1 to TRBJ2-7; 12 bases align to TRBD2. The CDR3 runs to 17 residues. The ends lost 2 bases at V and 5 bases at J; junction bases unmatched: 13. Germline-derived CDR1 and CDR2 are SQVTM and ANQGSEA. In nucleotides, the CDR3 is TGCAGCGTTGAAAGAGTGAAGACTAGCGGGAGTATCGACGAGCAGTACTTC. Its protein is CSVERVKTSGSIDEQYF.

This sequence joins TRBV7-9 and TRBJ1-3; 7 bases are shared with TRBD1. After removal of 5 bases from V and 4 bases from J, the junction contained 5 bases not matched to a gene. This CDR3 contains 14 residues. Germline V lookup: CDR1 SEHNR, CDR2 FQNEAQ (reference sequence). CDR3 in DNA: TGTGCCAGCAGCACCGGGACAGTAGGAAACACCATATATTTT. Its protein is CASSTGTVGNTIYF.

V and J are TRBV14 and TRBJ1-3; D is possibly TRBD1 (6 bases). V was cut by 4 bases and J by 0 bases, with 19 bases left in between. Germline V CDR1 and CDR2: SGHDN, FVKESK. CDR3 size: 18 residues. CDR3 sequence: CASSRYSDRPSSGNTIYF. The CDR3 coding sequence is TGTGCCAGCAGCCGCTACTCCGACAGGCCGAGCTCTGGAAACACCATATATTTT.

In its sample, this clone was seen once. The gene calls are TRBV7-8 and TRBJ1-2; no firm D call. The CDR3 consists of 13 residues. V lost 1 base and J lost 2, with 5 bases in between. The V gene's germline CDR1 is SGHVS and CDR2 FQNEAQ. CDR3 amino acids: CASSLVQNYGYTF. The DNA of the CDR3 is TGTGCCAGCAGCTTAGTACAGAACTATGGCTACACCTTC.

V and J are TRBV19 and TRBJ1-2, with unresolved D. With 7 bases removed from V and 0 bases from J, the gap between germline ends came to 12 bases. This CDR3 region has 14 residues. CDR1 is LNHDA and CDR2 is SQIVND in the germline V gene (reference sequence). DNA of the CDR3: TGTGCCAGTACCCAGCGAGGGACTAACTATGGCTACACCTTC. This gives the protein CASTQRGTNYGYTF.

The chain is built from TRBV4-2 and TRBJ2-1; 11 bases match TRBD2. The CDR3 consists of 17 residues. Germline loops: CDR1 LGHNA, CDR2 YNFKEQ. V shed 1 base, J shed 0 bases, and the junction held 2 bases outside the gene matches. Here the CDR3 DNA reads TGTGCCAGCAGCCAAGTTCTAGCGGGGGGCTCCTACAATGAGCAGTTCTTC. Its translation: CASSQVLAGGSYNEQFF.